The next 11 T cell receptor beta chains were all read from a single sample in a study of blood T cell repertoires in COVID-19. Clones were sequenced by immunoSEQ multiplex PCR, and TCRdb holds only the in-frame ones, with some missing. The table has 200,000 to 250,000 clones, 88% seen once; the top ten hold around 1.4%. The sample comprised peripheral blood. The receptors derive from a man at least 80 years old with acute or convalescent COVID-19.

DNA for the CDR3: TGTGCCAGCAGAAGACAGGGGAGCAATCAGCCCCAGCATTTT. Amino acid sequence: CASRRQGSNQPQHF. The chain carries TRBV6-5 and TRBJ1-5, with 8 nucleotides matching TRBD1. Germline V gene sequence: CDR1 MNHEY, CDR2 SVGAGI. The V gene end was trimmed by 6 bases and the J gene end by 1 base; junction bases not matched to a gene: 2. The CDR3 totals 14 residues.

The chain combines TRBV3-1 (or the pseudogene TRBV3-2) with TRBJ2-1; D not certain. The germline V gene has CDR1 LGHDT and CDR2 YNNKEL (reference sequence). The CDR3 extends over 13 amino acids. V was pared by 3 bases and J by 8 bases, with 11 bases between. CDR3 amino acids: CASSHQSVDEQFF. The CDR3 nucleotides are TGTGCCAGCAGCCATCAGTCTGTCGATGAGCAGTTCTTC.

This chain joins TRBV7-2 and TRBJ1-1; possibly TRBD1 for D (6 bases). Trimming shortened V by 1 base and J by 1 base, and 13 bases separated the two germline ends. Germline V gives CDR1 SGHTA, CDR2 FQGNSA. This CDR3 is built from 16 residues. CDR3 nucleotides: TGTGCCAGCAGCTTAGTATCGACAGGCGGGAACACTGAAGCTTTCTTT. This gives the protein CASSLVSTGGNTEAFF.

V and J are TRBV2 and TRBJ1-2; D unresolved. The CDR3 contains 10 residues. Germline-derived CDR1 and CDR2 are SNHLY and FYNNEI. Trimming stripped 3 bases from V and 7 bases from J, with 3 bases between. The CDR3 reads CASSDFGYTF. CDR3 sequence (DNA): TGTGCCAGCAGTGACTTTGGCTACACCTTC.

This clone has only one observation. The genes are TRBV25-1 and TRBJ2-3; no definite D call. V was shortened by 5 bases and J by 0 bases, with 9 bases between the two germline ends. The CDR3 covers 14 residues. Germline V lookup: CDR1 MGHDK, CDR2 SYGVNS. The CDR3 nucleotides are TGTGCCAGCAGTAGACCCGGGAGCACAGATACGCAGTATTTT. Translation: CASSRPGSTDTQYF.

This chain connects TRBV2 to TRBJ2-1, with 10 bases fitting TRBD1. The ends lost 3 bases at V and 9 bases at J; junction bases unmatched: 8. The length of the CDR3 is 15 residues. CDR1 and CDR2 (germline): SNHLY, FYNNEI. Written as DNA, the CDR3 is TGTGCCAGCAGTGATGACAGGGGGCGGCAAGTTGAGCAGTTCTTC. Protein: CASSDDRGRQVEQFF.

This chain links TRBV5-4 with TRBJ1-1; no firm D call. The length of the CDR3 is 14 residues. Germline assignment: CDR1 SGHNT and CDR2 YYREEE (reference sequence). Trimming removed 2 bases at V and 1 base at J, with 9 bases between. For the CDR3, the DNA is TGTGCCAGCAGCTTAGACGGCGGGAACACTGAAGCTTTCTTT. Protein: CASSLDGGNTEAFF.

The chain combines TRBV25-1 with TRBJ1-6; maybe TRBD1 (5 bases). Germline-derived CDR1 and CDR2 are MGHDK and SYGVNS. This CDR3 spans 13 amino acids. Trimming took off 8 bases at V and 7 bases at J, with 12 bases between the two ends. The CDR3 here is CASGDGRNSPLHF. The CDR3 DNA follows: TGTGCCAGCGGGGACGGGAGGAATTCACCCCTCCACTTT.

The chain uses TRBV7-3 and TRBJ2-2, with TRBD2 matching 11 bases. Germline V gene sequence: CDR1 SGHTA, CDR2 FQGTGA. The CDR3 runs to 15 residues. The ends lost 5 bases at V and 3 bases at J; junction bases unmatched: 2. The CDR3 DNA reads TGTGCCAGCAGCGTTAGCGGGGGGGACACCGGGGAGCTGTTTTTT. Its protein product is CASSVSGGDTGELFF.

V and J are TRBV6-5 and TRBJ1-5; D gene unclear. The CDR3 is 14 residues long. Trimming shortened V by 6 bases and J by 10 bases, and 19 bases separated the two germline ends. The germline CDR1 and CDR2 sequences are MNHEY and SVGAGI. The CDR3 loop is CASRTRRGSLPQHF. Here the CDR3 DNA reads TGTGCCAGCAGAACGAGGCGGGGTAGTCTTCCCCAGCATTTT.

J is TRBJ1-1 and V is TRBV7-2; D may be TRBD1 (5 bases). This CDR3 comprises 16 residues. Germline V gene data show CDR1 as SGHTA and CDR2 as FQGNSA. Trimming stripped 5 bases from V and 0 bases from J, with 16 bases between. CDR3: CASSPDLRALNTEAFF. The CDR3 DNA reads TGTGCCAGCAGCCCAGATCTCAGGGCCCTGAACACTGAAGCTTTCTTT.